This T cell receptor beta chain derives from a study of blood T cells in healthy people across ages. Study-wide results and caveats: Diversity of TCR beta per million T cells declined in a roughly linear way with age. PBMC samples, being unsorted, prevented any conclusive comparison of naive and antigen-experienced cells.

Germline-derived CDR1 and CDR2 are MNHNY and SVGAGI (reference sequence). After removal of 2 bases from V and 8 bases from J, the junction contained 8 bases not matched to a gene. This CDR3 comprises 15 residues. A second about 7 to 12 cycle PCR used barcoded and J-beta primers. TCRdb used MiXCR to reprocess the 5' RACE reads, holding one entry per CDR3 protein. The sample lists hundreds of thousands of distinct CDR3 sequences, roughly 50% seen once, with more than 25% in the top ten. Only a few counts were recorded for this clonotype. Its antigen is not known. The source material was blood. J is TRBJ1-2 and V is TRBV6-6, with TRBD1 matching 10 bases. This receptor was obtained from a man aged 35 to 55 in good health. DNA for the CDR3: TGTGCCAGCAGTTACACCGGGACAGGGGCACGCGGCTACACCTTC. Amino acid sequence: CASSYTGTGARGYTF.